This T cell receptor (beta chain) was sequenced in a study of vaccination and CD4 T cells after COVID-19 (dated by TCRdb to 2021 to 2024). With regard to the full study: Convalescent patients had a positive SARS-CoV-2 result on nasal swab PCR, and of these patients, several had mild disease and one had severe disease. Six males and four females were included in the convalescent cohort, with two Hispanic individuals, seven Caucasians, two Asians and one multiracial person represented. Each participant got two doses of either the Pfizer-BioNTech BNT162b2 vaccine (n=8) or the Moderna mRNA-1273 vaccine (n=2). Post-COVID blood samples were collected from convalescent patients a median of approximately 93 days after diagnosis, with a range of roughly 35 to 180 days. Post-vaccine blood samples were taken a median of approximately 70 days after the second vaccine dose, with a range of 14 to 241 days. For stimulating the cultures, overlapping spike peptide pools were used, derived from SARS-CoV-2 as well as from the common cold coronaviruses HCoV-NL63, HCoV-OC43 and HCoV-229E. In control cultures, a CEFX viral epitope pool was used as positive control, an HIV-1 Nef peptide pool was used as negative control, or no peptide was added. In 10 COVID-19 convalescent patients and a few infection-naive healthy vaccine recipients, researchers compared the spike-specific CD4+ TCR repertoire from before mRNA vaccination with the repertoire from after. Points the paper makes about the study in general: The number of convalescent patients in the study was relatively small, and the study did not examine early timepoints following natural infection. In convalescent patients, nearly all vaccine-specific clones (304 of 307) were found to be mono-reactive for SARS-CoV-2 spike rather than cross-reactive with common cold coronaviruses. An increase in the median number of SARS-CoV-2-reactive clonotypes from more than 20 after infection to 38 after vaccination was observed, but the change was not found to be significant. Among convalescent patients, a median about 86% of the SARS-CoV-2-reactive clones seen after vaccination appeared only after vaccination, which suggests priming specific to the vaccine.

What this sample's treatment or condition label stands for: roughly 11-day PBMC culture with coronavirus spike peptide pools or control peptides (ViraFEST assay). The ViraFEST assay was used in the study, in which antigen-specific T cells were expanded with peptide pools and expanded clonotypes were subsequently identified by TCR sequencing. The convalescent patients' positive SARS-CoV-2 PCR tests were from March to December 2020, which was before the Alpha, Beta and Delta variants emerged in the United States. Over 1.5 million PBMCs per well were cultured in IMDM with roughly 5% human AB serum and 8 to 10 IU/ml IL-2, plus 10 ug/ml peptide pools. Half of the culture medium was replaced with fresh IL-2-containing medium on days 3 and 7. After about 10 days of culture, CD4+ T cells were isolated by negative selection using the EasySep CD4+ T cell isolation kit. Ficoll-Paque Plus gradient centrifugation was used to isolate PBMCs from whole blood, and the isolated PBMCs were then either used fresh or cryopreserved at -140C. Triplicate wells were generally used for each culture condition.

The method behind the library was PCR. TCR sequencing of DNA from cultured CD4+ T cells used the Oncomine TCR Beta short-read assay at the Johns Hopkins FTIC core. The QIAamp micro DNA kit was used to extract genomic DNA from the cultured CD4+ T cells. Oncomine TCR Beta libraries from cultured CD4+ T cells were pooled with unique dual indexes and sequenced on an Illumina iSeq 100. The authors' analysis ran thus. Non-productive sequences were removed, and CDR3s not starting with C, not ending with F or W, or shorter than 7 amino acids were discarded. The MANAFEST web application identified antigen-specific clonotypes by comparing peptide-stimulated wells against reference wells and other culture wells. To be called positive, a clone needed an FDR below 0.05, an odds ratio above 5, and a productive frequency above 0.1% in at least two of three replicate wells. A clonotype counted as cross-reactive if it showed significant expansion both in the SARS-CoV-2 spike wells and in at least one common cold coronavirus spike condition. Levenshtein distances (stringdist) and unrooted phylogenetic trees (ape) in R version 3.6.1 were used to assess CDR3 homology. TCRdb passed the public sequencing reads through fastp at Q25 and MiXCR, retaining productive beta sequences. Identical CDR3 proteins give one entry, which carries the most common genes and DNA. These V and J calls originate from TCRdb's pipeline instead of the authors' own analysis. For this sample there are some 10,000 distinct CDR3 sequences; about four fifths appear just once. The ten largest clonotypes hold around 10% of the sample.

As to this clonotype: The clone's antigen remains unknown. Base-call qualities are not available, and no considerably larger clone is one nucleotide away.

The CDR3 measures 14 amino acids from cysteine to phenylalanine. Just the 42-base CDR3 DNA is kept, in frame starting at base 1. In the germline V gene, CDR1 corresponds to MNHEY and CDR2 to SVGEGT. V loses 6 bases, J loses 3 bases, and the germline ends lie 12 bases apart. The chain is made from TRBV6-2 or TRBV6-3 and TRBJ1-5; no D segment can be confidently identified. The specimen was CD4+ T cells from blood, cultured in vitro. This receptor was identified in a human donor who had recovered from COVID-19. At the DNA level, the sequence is TGTGCCAGCAGGACCAGTTTAGACAATCAGCCCCAGCATTTT. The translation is CASRTSLDNQPQHF.